Each of the 17 T cell receptor beta chains below was sequenced from the same sample in a study of shared clonotypes between healthy human individuals. Libraries were prepared by immunoSEQ multiplex PCR; TCRdb keeps only in-frame clonotypes and omits some of them. The repertoire has a few million clones, just under 95% of them found once; the top ten carry about 0.36%. Material: naive CD4+ T cells from PBMCs. Indicated subset: CD45RA+ positively selected. The receptors here all came from a man between 18 and 29 years old in good health. Some clones in this sample may be carry-over from other donors' samples.

The chain is built from TRBV19 and TRBJ1-5; D perhaps matches TRBD1 (5 bases). The CDR3 runs to 14 residues. V was trimmed by 2 bases and J by 7 bases, leaving 12 bases between them. Per germline, CDR1 LNHDA and CDR2 SQIVND (reference sequence). The CDR3 DNA follows: TGTGCCAGTAGTATAAGGGGATGGGGACAGCCCCAGCATTTT. Translating it yields CASSIRGWGQPQHF. The complete variable domain, with remaining parts taken from reference TRBV19 and TRBJ1-5, reads DGGITQSPKYLFRKEGQNVTLSCEQNLNHDAMYWYRQDPGQGLRLIYYSQIVNDFQKGDIAEGYSVSREKKESFPLTVTSAQKNPTAFYLCASSIRGWGQPQHFGDGTRLSIL.

The chain links TRBV6-1 to TRBJ2-7, with 7 bases that match TRBD2. The J segment lost 9 bases and the V segment lost 6 bases, leaving 11 bases of the junction unmatched. Germline lookup yields CDR1 MNHNS and CDR2 SASEGT. The CDR3 is 13 amino acids. The CDR3 spells CASSPGGGGAQYF. As DNA, the CDR3 is TGTGCCAGCAGCCCGGGGGGAGGCGGCGCGCAGTACTTC.

This clone was seen a single time. The V call is TRBV2, the J call TRBJ1-5, with a tentative D call TRBD1 (5 bases). The CDR3 has 14 residues. CDR1 is SNHLY, CDR2 FYNNEI, per germline. V was trimmed by 6 bases and J by 5 bases, leaving 14 bases between them. The CDR3 DNA is TGTGCCAGCAGGGGCCGCAGGGCTGATCAGCCCCAGCATTTT. Translation: CASRGRRADQPQHF.

This chain connects TRBV29-1 to TRBJ2-7, with a possible D match to TRBD1 (7 bases). The CDR3 has 13 residues. V was cut by 3 bases and J by 5 bases, with 14 bases left in between. Germline CDR1 and CDR2: SQVTM and ANQGSEA. CDR3: CSVEAGGMNEQYF. CDR3 nucleotide sequence: TGCAGCGTTGAGGCAGGGGGGATGAACGAGCAGTACTTC.

The chain is built from TRBV20-1 and TRBJ1-5; D gene unclear. In germline, CDR1 is DFQATT, CDR2 SNEGSKA (reference sequence). Trimming cost V 3 bases and J 10 bases, with 10 bases left between them. CDR3 length equals 11 residues. DNA of the CDR3: TGCAGTGCTAGTTATAGAGGACCCCAGCATTTT. Its protein is CSASYRGPQHF.

The rearrangement joins TRBV7-3 to TRBJ2-3, with D perhaps being TRBD1 or TRBD2 (6 bases each). Germline CDR1 is SGHTA and CDR2 is FQGTGA. This CDR3 has 16 residues. V was pared by 1 base and J by 4 bases, with 15 bases between. The CDR3 bases are TGTGCCAGCAGCTTAAAGGGGGGTCAGGGACCAGATACGCAGTATTTT. Its protein product is CASSLKGGQGPDTQYF.

The gene calls are TRBV5-1 and TRBJ1-1; D not resolved. Germline V gene sequence: CDR1 SGHRS, CDR2 YFSETQ. The V end was cut by 0 bases, the J end by 6 bases, with 12 bases between. The CDR3 contains 14 residues. The CDR3 DNA sequence: TGCGCCAGCAGCTTGGGAATGGGTTTTCCTGAAGCTTTCTTT. It translates to CASSLGMGFPEAFF.

The chain is built from TRBV5-8 and TRBJ1-1; 7 bases agree with TRBD1. The junction had 10 bases not matched to a gene; V was cut back by 4 bases and J by 4 bases. The CDR3 is made up of 15 amino acids. Germline V gene lookup returns CDR1 SGHTS and CDR2 YDEGEE. CDR3 in DNA: TGTGCCAGCAGCCGTAGGTCGACAGGGTTCACTGAAGCTTTCTTT. Translating it yields CASSRRSTGFTEAFF.

The chain links TRBV2 to TRBJ1-5; D is possibly TRBD1 (5 bases). Germline-derived CDR1 and CDR2 are SNHLY and FYNNEI. The CDR3 loop spans 14 amino acids. The V and J ends lost 8 bases and 5 bases respectively, with 16 bases between them. The chain's CDR3 is CASSMATAYQPQHF. In DNA, the CDR3 is TGTGCCAGCTCAATGGCGACAGCCTATCAGCCCCAGCATTTT.

V usage is TRBV4-1 and J usage is TRBJ2-3; TRBD2 is a possible D gene (5 bases). In germline, CDR1 is MGHRA, CDR2 YSYEKL. Trimming pared 6 bases from V and 5 bases from J, leaving 21 bases between. The CDR3 is made up of 16 amino acids. Written as DNA, the CDR3 is TGCGCCAGCAGTCGAGGCGGGCCGAGAGAGGGAGATACGCAGTATTTT. Amino acid sequence: CASSRGGPREGDTQYF.

The rearrangement links TRBV7-3 to TRBJ2-1; D unresolved. Per germline, CDR1 SGHTA and CDR2 FQGTGA. V gave up 3 bases and J gave up 0 bases, with 9 bases separating them. The CDR3 consists of 15 residues. The CDR3 nucleotides read TGTGCCAGCAGCTTTATGGCTAGCTCCTACAATGAGCAGTTCTTC. It specifies CASSFMASSYNEQFF.

Points on this clone: This sample also contains other DNA sequences that code for the same CDR3. The V gene is TRBV29-1, the J gene TRBJ1-6; 7 nucleotides align to TRBD1. Per germline, CDR1 SQVTM and CDR2 ANQGSEA. J gave up 4 bases and V 4 bases, and 1 base lay outside the gene matches. This CDR3 is 13 amino acids long. CDR3 DNA sequence: TGCAGCGTTGGACAGGGTTATAATTCACCCCTCCACTTT. Residues: CSVGQGYNSPLHF.

The V call is TRBV2, the J call TRBJ1-2; unclear D gene. The CDR3 has 12 residues. The germline gives CDR1 SNHLY, CDR2 FYNNEI. Trimming shortened V by 6 bases and J by 7 bases, and 12 bases separated the two germline ends. Here the CDR3 reads CASRAVFAGYTF. The CDR3 region has the DNA TGTGCCAGCAGGGCCGTATTTGCTGGCTACACCTTC.

The rearrangement joins TRBV30 to TRBJ1-2; TRBD1 agrees at 10 bases. This CDR3 spans 13 amino acids. V shed 7 bases, J shed 6 bases, and the junction held 8 bases outside the gene matches. The germline gives CDR1 GTSNPN, CDR2 SVGIG (reference sequence). Written as DNA, the CDR3 is TGTGCCTTACCGACAGGGGGCGCGAATGGCTACACCTTC. Protein: CALPTGGANGYTF.

The rearrangement joins TRBV5-1 to TRBJ2-5; 8 bases fit TRBD2. The CDR3 contains 15 residues. After removal of 4 bases from V and 5 bases from J, the junction contained 10 bases not matched to a gene. The V gene's germline CDR1 is SGHRS and CDR2 YFSETQ. DNA for the CDR3: TGCGCCAGCAGCCGCGCCAGCGGGAGCAGTGAGACCCAGTACTTC. Protein product: CASSRASGSSETQYF.

The chain has TRBV18 and TRBJ2-1; 11 bases map to TRBD1. Unmatched junction bases numbered 6, after V lost 5 bases and J lost 3 bases. The CDR3 length is 16 residues. Per the germline V gene, CDR1 is KGHSH and CDR2 is LQKENI. The CDR3 coding sequence is TGTGCCAGCTCATACACCGGGACAGGGGGCTACAATGAGCAGTTCTTC. Encoded protein: CASSYTGTGGYNEQFF.

The CDR3 here is CASSSVVSAGGFRETQYF. CDR3 coding DNA: TGTGCCAGCAGCTCCGTCGTCAGTGCGGGAGGGTTTCGGGAGACCCAGTACTTC. This chain joins TRBV9 and TRBJ2-5; TRBD2 aligns across 9 bases. The germline gives CDR1 SGDLS, CDR2 YYNGEE. Trimming removed 4 bases from V and 5 bases from J; junction bases left unmatched: 18. CDR3 size: 18 residues.